Included here is one T cell receptor (beta chain) sequence, with context. Its antigen is undetermined. A much larger clone differs from this one at a single base, so this may be a read error. Germline-derived CDR1 and CDR2 are MNHEY and SVGAGI. CDR3 size: 14 residues. From the reads, TCRdb called clonotypes with MiXCR, one entry per CDR3 protein. The profile shows approximately 500,000 distinct CDR3 sequences, about 17% of them singletons. The data stem from a study of T cell repertoires in cytomegalovirus infection. Study-wide results and caveats: HLA-C-restricted CMV-specific TCR beta clonotypes were dominant in the ex vivo response.

The chain links TRBV6-5 to TRBJ1-1, with D possibly being TRBD1 (5 bases). This sequence was found in a human donor in good health (CMV status not recorded). Some clones in this sample may be carry-over from other donors' samples. Sequenced: CD8+ T cells from PBMCs. CDR3 sequence (DNA): TGTGCCAGCAGTTATAACTGGGGGAACACTGTAGCTTTCTTT. Amino acids: CASSYNWGNTVAFF.